This entry lists 7 T cell receptor beta chains sequenced from one sample in a study of blood T cell repertoires in COVID-19. The data were produced by immunoSEQ multiplex PCR, yet TCRdb's version contains in-frame clones alone and is incomplete. The sample contains about 140,000 clones, 79% of which appear only once. Sequenced material: peripheral blood. All receptors derive from a man in his fifties or sixties with acute or convalescent COVID-19.

This sequence joins TRBV19 and TRBJ1-1, with TRBD1 identical over 9 bases. This CDR3 is 16 amino acids long. V dropped 3 bases and J dropped 2; count of bases not matched to a gene: 7. Per germline, CDR1 LNHDA and CDR2 SQIVND (reference sequence). The CDR3 is CASSIARTGVNTEAFF. The CDR3 region has the DNA TGTGCCAGTAGTATCGCGAGGACAGGGGTCAACACTGAAGCTTTCTTT.

The chain links TRBV9 to TRBJ2-7; 10 nucleotides agree with TRBD2. V shed 6 bases and J 7 bases; nucleotides not matched to a gene: 10. Germline CDR1 and CDR2: SGDLS and YYNGEE. CDR3 length: 14 residues. DNA of the CDR3: TGTGCCAGCACTAAAGCGGGAGGGCCAGGGGAGCAGTACTTC. Translating gives CASTKAGGPGEQYF.

V and J are TRBV19 and TRBJ2-7; possibly TRBD2 for D (6 bases). Germline-derived CDR1 and CDR2 are LNHDA and SQIVND (reference sequence). The CDR3 has 15 amino acids. The V and J ends lost 3 bases and 2 bases respectively, with 14 bases between them. The CDR3 nucleotides read TGTGCCAGTAGTATGGGCGGGGCAGGAACCTACGAGCAGTACTTC. It codes for CASSMGGAGTYEQYF.

The V gene is TRBV24-1, the J gene TRBJ2-1, with D maybe TRBD2 (6 bases). This CDR3 is 15 amino acids long. Between the trimmed V and J ends, which lost 4 bases and 7 bases, there was a span of 16 bases. Germline V gene sequence: CDR1 KGHDR, CDR2 SFDVKD. The CDR3 bases are TGTGCCACCAGTGACCCCGGGCGGGACTTGAATGAGCAGTTCTTC. Residues: CATSDPGRDLNEQFF.

The chain has TRBV7-8 and TRBJ1-5, with D uncertain. The germline CDR1 and CDR2 sequences are SGHVS and FQNEAQ. This CDR3 contains 15 residues. Trimming stripped 8 bases from V and 0 bases from J, with 14 bases between. CDR3 coding DNA: TGTGCCAGCCAAATCGGGGTTATTAGCAATCAGCCCCAGCATTTT. Translated: CASQIGVISNQPQHF.

This clone was recorded only once. This rearrangement joins TRBV5-5 to TRBJ1-2, with TRBD1 identical over 8 bases. The CDR3 extends over 16 amino acids. Per the germline V gene, CDR1 is SGHKS and CDR2 is YYEKEE (reference sequence). The V gene end was trimmed by 0 bases and the J gene end by 7 bases; junction bases not matched to a gene: 11. CDR3 bases: TGTGCCAGCAGCTTGGTTGGTGGGCAGGGGGCAGGTGGCTACACCTTC. Protein product: CASSLVGGQGAGGYTF. Full variable domain (outside the CDR3, taken from reference TRBV5-5 and TRBJ1-2): DAGVTQSPTHLIKTRGQQVTLRCSPISGHKSVSWYQQVLGQGPQFIFQYYEKEERGRGNFPDRFSARQFPNYSSELNVNALLLGDSALYLCASSLVGGQGAGGYTFGSGTRLTVV.

This rearrangement joins TRBV3-1 (or the pseudogene TRBV3-2) to TRBJ1-1; 7 bases agree with TRBD1. V shed 11 bases and J 4 bases; nucleotides not matched to a gene: 10. The CDR3 spans 13 residues. Germline V CDR1 and CDR2: LGHDT, YNNKEL (reference sequence). The CDR3 bases are TGTGCCGTCGCCCTGACAGGGATCACTGAAGCTTTCTTT. Translating gives CAVALTGITEAFF.